These T cell receptor beta chains were read from a single sample in a study of neurological immune-mediated disorders. TCRdb re-analysed the 5' RACE reads in MiXCR, keeping a single row per CDR3 protein. The sample comprises 20,000 to 25,000 distinct CDR3 sequences, over 5% of which are singletons, and 45% to 50% rests with the top ten. Specimen: CD8+ T cells from blood. The receptors derive from a man between 18 and 29 years old in good health. The CDR3 runs from the conserved cysteine through the conserved F or W. Fields, in order: clone size, V gene, CDR3 protein. The size entry gives once, few or many counts, or a class when the clone is expanded.

many | TRBV11-2 | CASSLGTSGGENEQFF
many | TRBV27 | CASSLSGGPYSYEQYF
many | TRBV21-1 | CASSKGLLGTGANYGYTF
many | TRBV7-7 | CASSPTRGGHEQFF
many | TRBV15 | CATSRDRTNEQFF
many | TRBV4-3 | CASSQGVSQETQYF
many | TRBV6-6 | CASSPTGGPREPQHF
many | TRBV6-6 | CASSYTRGFRDTIYF
many | TRBV7-8 | CASSLWRGQGSSPLHF
many | TRBV3-1 | CASSQERATGALHF
many | TRBV7-6 | CASSLALGVNTEAFF
many | TRBV5-1 | CASTRTSGVNEQFF
many | TRBV6-5 | CASSLGTGIVNYGYTF
many | TRBV3-1 | CASSQGTGWTQETQYF
many | TRBV12-3/TRBV12-4 | CASSLGGTSAEAFF
many | TRBV5-1 | CASSSGQGSGDTQYF